This T cell receptor (beta chain) stems from a study of beta chain features in type 1 diabetes. Study results and caveats: Within each of all four CD4+ subsets, Type 1 diabetes patients had TCRB CDR3s that were moderately but significantly shorter.

The CDR3 contains 14 residues. V lost 7 bases and J 1 base, leaving 11 bases between the germline ends. CDR1 and CDR2 (germline): SGDLS, YYNGEE. The study reverse transcribed the entire isolated RNA, so it sequenced expressed TCRB transcripts. Data came from immunoSEQ multiplex PCR; TCRdb stores just in-frame clones and leaves some out. The data contain roughly 340,000 clones, 10% to 15% of them singletons. Note on this clone: Its antigen is not known.

The rearrangement joins TRBV9 to TRBJ2-2; D not resolved. The clonotype comes from a woman aged 18-30 years with type 1 diabetes. Sequencing used naive CD4+ T cells from blood. This CDR3 reads CASRPSRNTGELFF. The CDR3 nucleotides are TGTGCCAGCCGGCCTAGTAGGAACACCGGGGAGCTGTTTTTT. Full variable domain (outside the CDR3, taken from reference TRBV9 and TRBJ2-2): DSGVTQTPKHLITATGQRVTLRCSPRSGDLSVYWYQQSLDQGLQFLIQYYNGEERAKGNILERFSAQQFPDLHSELNLSSLELGDSALYFCASRPSRNTGELFFGEGSRLTVL.